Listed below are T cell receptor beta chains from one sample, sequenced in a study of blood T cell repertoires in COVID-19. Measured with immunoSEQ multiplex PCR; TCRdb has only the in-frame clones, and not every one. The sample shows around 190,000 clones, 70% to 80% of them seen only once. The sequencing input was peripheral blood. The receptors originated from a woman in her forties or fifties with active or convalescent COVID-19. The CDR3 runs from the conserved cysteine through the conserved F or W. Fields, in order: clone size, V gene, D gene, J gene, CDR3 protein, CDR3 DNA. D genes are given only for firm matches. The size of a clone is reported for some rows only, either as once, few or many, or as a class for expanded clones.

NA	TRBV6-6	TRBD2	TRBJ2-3	CASSYSSGDTDTQYF	TGTGCCAGCAGTTACTCCAGCGGGGACACAGATACGCAGTATTTT
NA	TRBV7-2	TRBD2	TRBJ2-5	CASSLSAGTSGQGTQYF	TGTGCCAGCAGCCTGAGCGCCGGGACTAGCGGCCAGGGGACCCAGTACTTC
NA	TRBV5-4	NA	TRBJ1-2	CASSSGQIFGYTF	TGTGCCAGCAGCTCCGGACAGATCTTTGGCTACACCTTC
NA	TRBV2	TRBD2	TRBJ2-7	CASSGTSGAYEQYF	TGTGCCAGCAGTGGGACTAGCGGGGCCTACGAGCAGTACTTC
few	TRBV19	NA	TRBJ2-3	CASRVRTSPTDTQYF	TGTGCCAGTAGGGTTAGGACTTCCCCAACAGATACGCAGTATTTT
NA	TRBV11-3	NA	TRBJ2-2	CASSLEAGEGTGELFF	TGTGCCAGCAGCTTAGAGGCAGGGGAAGGCACCGGGGAGCTGTTTTTT
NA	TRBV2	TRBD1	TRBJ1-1	CASTDGGGPRTEAFF	TGTGCCAGCACCGATGGAGGGGGCCCTCGCACTGAAGCTTTCTTT
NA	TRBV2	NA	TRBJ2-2	CASSEQGWGGELFF	TGTGCCAGCAGTGAACAGGGGTGGGGCGGGGAGCTGTTTTTT
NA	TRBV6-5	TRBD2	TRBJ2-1	CASSYGGGGAYNEQFF	TGTGCCAGCAGTTATGGAGGCGGGGGGGCATACAATGAGCAGTTCTTC
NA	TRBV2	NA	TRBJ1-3	CASSEAAGAGNTIYF	TGTGCCAGCAGTGAAGCTGCGGGAGCTGGAAACACCATATATTTT
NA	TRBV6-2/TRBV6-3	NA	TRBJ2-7	CASSYSAQRNSYEQYF	TGTGCCAGCAGTTACTCGGCCCAGCGGAATTCCTACGAGCAGTACTTC
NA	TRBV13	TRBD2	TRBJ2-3	CASSLVLAGTTDTQYF	TGTGCCAGCAGCTTAGTACTAGCGGGTACTACAGATACGCAGTATTTT
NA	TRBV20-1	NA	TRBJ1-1	CSVKMNTEAFF	TGCAGTGTTAAAATGAACACTGAAGCTTTCTTT
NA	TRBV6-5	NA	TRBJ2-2	CASSYKGYWGELFF	TGTGCCAGCAGTTACAAGGGGTATTGGGGGGAGCTGTTTTTT
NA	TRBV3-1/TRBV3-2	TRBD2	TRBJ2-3	CASSQSLAGKEDTQYF	TGTGCCAGCAGCCAGAGCCTAGCGGGGAAAGAGGATACGCAGTATTTT
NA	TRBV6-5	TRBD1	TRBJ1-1	CASSYRQGGNTEAFF	TGTGCCAGCAGTTACAGACAGGGGGGGAACACTGAAGCTTTCTTT
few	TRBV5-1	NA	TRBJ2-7	CASSLEGPDGPYEQYF	TGCGCCAGCAGCTTGGAGGGGCCGGACGGGCCTTACGAGCAGTACTTC
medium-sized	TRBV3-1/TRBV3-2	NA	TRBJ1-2	CASSPAGGGGYTF	TGTGCCAGCAGCCCAGCCGGAGGAGGTGGCTACACCTTC
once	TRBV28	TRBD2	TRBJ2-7	CASSRLQAGAYEQYF	TGTGCCAGCAGCCGATTACAAGCGGGAGCCTACGAGCAGTACTTC
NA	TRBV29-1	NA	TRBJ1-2	CSVEDRRRDGYGYTF	TGCAGCGTTGAGGATCGTCGGAGAGACGGCTATGGCTACACCTTC
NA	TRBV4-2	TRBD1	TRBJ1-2	CASSQERNRGGLDGYTF	TGTGCCAGCAGCCAAGAGAGAAACAGGGGAGGTCTGGATGGCTACACCTTC
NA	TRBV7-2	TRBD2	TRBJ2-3	CASSKRTSGGDTQYF	TGTGCCAGCAGCAAAAGGACTAGCGGGGGAGATACGCAGTATTTT
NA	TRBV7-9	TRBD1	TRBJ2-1	CASSLDGQGSNEQFF	TGTGCCAGCAGCTTAGATGGACAGGGGTCCAATGAGCAGTTCTTC
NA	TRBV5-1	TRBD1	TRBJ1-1	CASSGGTVRNTEAFF	TGCGCCAGCAGCGGGGGGACAGTCCGGAACACTGAAGCTTTCTTT
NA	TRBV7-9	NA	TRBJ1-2	CASSFQGGGYTF	TGTGCCAGCAGCTTCCAGGGTGGAGGCTACACCTTC
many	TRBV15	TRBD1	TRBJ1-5	CATSRDRLRQGRGQPQHF	TGTGCCACCAGCAGAGATAGATTGAGACAGGGGAGGGGTCAGCCCCAGCATTTT
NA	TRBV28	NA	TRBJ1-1	CASTWRRGEAFF	TGTGCCAGCACCTGGCGGCGGGGCGAAGCTTTCTTT
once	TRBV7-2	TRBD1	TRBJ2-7	CASSLTGGPPHEQYF	TGTGCCAGCAGCCTCACAGGGGGCCCTCCCCACGAGCAGTACTTC
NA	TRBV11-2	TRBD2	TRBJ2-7	CASSLTSGTTSYEQYF	TGTGCCAGCAGCTTAACGAGCGGGACGACCTCCTACGAGCAGTACTTC
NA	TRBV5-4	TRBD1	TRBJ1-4	CASSKDRGHEKLFF	TGTGCCAGCAGCAAAGACAGGGGGCATGAAAAACTGTTTTTT
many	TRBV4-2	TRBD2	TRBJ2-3	CASSQPTGLAGVMDTQYF	TGTGCCAGCAGCCAGCCAACCGGACTAGCGGGAGTCATGGATACGCAGTATTTT
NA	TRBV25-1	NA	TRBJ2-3	CASSAGLALSTDTQYF	TGTGCCAGCAGTGCGGGACTGGCGCTAAGCACAGATACGCAGTATTTT
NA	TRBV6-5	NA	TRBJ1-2	CASSYSRTVMDGYTF	TGTGCCAGCAGTTACTCCAGGACAGTCATGGATGGCTACACCTTC
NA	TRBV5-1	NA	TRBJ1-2	CASSLAGGGSYGYTF	TGCGCCAGCAGCTTGGCCGGGGGAGGTTCCTATGGCTACACCTTC
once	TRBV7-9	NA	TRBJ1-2	CASSLDEGLENTNGYTF	TGTGCCAGCAGCTTAGATGAGGGTCTTGAGAATACGAACGGCTACACCTTC
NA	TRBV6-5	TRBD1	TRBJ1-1	CASSRAGGMNTEAFF	TGTGCCAGTTCCCGCGCAGGGGGGATGAACACTGAAGCTTTCTTT
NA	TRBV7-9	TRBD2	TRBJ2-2	CASSPTPVLAGVAGELFF	TGTGCCAGCAGCCCAACCCCCGTACTAGCGGGAGTGGCCGGGGAGCTGTTTTTT
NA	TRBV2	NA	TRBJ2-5	CASSEDRVRGQETQYF	TGTGCCAGCAGTGAAGACAGGGTACGGGGACAAGAGACCCAGTACTTC
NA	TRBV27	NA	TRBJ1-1	CASSLLAGAPGPEAFF	TGTGCCAGCAGTTTACTGGCAGGGGCTCCCGGCCCTGAAGCTTTCTTT
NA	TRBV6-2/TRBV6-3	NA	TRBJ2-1	CASSYSRGREQFF	TGTGCCAGCAGTTACTCGAGGGGGAGGGAACAGTTCTTC